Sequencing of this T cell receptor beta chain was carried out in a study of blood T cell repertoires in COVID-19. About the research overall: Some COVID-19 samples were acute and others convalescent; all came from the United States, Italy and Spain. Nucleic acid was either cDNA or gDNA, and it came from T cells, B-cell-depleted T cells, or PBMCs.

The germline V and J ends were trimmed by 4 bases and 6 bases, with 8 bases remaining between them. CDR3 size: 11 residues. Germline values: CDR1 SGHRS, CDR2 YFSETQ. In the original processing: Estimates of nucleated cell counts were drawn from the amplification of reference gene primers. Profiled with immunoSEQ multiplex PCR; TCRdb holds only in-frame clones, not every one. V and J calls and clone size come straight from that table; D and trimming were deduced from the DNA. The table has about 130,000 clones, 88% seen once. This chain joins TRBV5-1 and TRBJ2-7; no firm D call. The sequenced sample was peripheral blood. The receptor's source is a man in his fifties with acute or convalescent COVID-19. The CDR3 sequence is CASSPLSEQYF. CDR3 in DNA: TGCGCCAGCAGCCCCCTTTCCGAGCAGTACTTC.